The rows below give T cell receptor beta chains drawn from one sample of a study of blood T cells in healthy people across ages. TCRdb called the 5' RACE reads again in MiXCR, with one record for every CDR3 protein. The sample includes some 900,000 distinct CDR3 sequences, around 49% of them seen just once. The sample was blood. These receptors came from a young man in good health. CDR3s include the opening cysteine and the closing phenylalanine or tryptophan. Fields, in order: D gene, J gene, V gene, clone size, CDR3 DNA, CDR3 protein. The D gene is left open where the match is weak. Clone size is not always given. Where it is, it says once, few, many or a class for expanded clones.

- TRBJ2-1 TRBV12-3/TRBV12-4 few TGTGCCAGCAGTCCGGGACTTTTAACCGAGCAGTTCTTC CASSPGLLTEQFF
- TRBJ2-7 TRBV19 - TGTGCCAGTAGTATAAGGGATCTGAGGAACGAGCAGTACTTC CASSIRDLRNEQYF
- TRBJ2-1 TRBV4-1 few TGCGCCAGCAGCCAAGGGTTTTTGGGGACCAAGTTCTTC CASSQGFLGTKFF
- TRBJ2-3 TRBV7-9 - TGTACCAGCAGCTTAGCCGGCGGCTACACAGATACGCAGTATTTT CTSSLAGGYTDTQYF
- TRBJ2-2 TRBV20-1 - TGCAGTGCTAGATTCTATGCAGCGTTGAACACCGGGGAGCTGTTTTTT CSARFYAALNTGELFF
- TRBJ2-7 TRBV9 few TGTGCCAGCAGCGTCGGGACCCTCAGGGGCGAGCAGTACTTC CASSVGTLRGEQYF
- TRBJ2-5 TRBV9 - TGTGCCAGCAGCGGACCGGGACATCAAGGAGAGACCCAGTACTTC CASSGPGHQGETQYF
TRBD2 TRBJ2-7 TRBV29-1 many TGCAGCGTAGCTCCTAGCGGGGCCTACGAGCAGTACTTC CSVAPSGAYEQYF
TRBD1 TRBJ1-2 TRBV5-1 - TGCGCCAGCGGCGGACAGGGGCGAGGCTGCACCTTC CASGGQGRGCTF
- TRBJ2-7 TRBV5-1 - TGCGCCAGCAGCGCCCCGGACAGTACCTACGAGCAGTACTTC CASSAPDSTYEQYF
TRBD1 TRBJ2-5 TRBV20-1 - TGCAGTGCGCCTCCGGGGACAGGGGTTGTGACCCAGTACTTC CSAPPGTGVVTQYF
TRBD1 TRBJ1-1 TRBV5-1 - TGCGCCAGCACCCGGACAGGAGTGAACACTGAAGCTTTCTTT CASTRTGVNTEAFF